One sample yielded the 31 T cell receptor beta chains listed below, sequenced in a study of T cells after yellow fever vaccination. TCRdb itself ran the 5' RACE reads through MiXCR, one entry per CDR3 protein. The sample records some 150,000 distinct CDR3 sequences, 11% being singletons. Sequenced material: CD8+ T cells sorted from PBMCs, taken 15 days after the yellow fever booster vaccination. The receptors originated from a man between 18 and 35 years old who received the YFV17D yellow fever vaccine.

CDR3 sequence reads: CASSLGATSTTFTDTQYF. CDR3 nucleotide sequence: TGTGCCAGCAGCTTAGGAGCCACTAGTACCACGTTCACAGATACGCAGTATTTT. J is TRBJ2-3 and V is TRBV7-9; weak D call: TRBD2 (5 bases). The germline CDR1 and CDR2 sequences are SEHNR and FQNEAQ (reference sequence). Trimming removed 1 base from V and 2 bases from J, with 19 bases in between. The CDR3 totals 18 residues.

The chain joins TRBV4-3 to TRBJ2-5; D remains ambiguous. CDR3 length: 15 residues. The V end lost 1 base, the J end lost 0 bases, and 9 bases lay between the germline ends. The germline gives CDR1 LGHNA, CDR2 YSLEER. CDR3 sequence: CASSQGLGYQETQYF. The CDR3 nucleotides read TGCGCCAGCAGCCAAGGGCTTGGGTACCAAGAGACCCAGTACTTC.

V gene TRBV12-5 combines with J gene TRBJ2-1; unclear D gene. Germline CDR1 LGHNT, CDR2 FRNRAP. The CDR3 is 12 amino acids. Trimming cost V 1 base and J 4 bases, with 2 bases left between them. CDR3 amino acids: CASGLEYNEQFF. The CDR3 DNA reads as TGTGCTAGTGGTTTGGAATACAATGAGCAGTTCTTC. Together with reference TRBV12-5 and TRBJ2-1, the CDR3 gives the full variable domain: DARVTQTPRHKVTEMGQEVTMRCQPILGHNTVFWYRQTMMQGLELLAYFRNRAPLDDSGMPKDRFSAEMPDATLATLKIQPSEPRDSAVYFCASGLEYNEQFFGPGTRLTVL.

This chain links TRBV29-1 with TRBJ2-3; D is possibly TRBD1 or TRBD2 (5 bases each). V was shortened by 4 bases and J by 4 bases, with 12 bases between the two germline ends. This CDR3 is 13 amino acids long. CDR1 is SQVTM and CDR2 is ANQGSEA in the germline V gene. CDR3: CSVGREKADTQYF. For the CDR3, the DNA is TGCAGCGTTGGCAGGGAGAAGGCAGATACGCAGTATTTT.

Ten or more counts support this clonotype. The genes are TRBV5-1 and TRBJ2-7; the D gene is possibly TRBD2 (7 bases). The V and J ends lost 0 bases and 2 bases respectively, with 9 bases between them. CDR1 SGHRS and CDR2 YFSETQ come from the germline V gene. This CDR3 has 14 residues. The CDR3 coding sequence is TGCGCCAGCAGCTTGGCCGGGGGGCCCTACGAGCAGTACTTC. This translates into CASSLAGGPYEQYF.

This clonotype was seen repeatedly, ten times or more. The chain links TRBV6-6 to TRBJ2-1; unclear D gene. From germline, CDR1 is MNHNY and CDR2 SVGAGI (reference sequence). V was pared by 0 bases and J by 4 bases, with 1 base between. The CDR3 extends over 12 amino acids. This CDR3 reads CASSYSYNEQFF. DNA for the CDR3: TGTGCCAGCAGTTACTCGTACAATGAGCAGTTCTTC.

In this sample, this clonotype turned up a few times. This rearrangement joins TRBV4-1 to TRBJ1-1; a weak D match, TRBD1 (5 bases). From germline, CDR1 is MGHRA and CDR2 YSYEKL. The V end lost 4 bases, the J end lost 1 base, and 13 bases lay between the germline ends. The CDR3 is 15 amino acids. Here the CDR3 reads CASSLMAQENTEAFF. Here the CDR3 DNA reads TGCGCCAGCAGCCTTATGGCACAGGAGAACACTGAAGCTTTCTTT.

This clonotype was observed at least ten times. The chain joins TRBV19 to TRBJ1-1; no clear D. Looked up from germline, CDR1 is LNHDA and CDR2 is SQIVND (reference sequence). The length of the CDR3 is 13 residues. The ends were cut back, 1 base at V and 1 base at J, with 4 bases in the middle. CDR3: CASSIGPNTEAFF. The DNA of the CDR3 is TGTGCCAGTAGTATAGGCCCGAACACTGAAGCTTTCTTT. The full variable domain, in which reference TRBV19 and TRBJ1-1 provide the parts outside the CDR3, is DGGITQSPKYLFRKEGQNVTLSCEQNLNHDAMYWYRQDPGQGLRLIYYSQIVNDFQKGDIAEGYSVSREKKESFPLTVTSAQKNPTAFYLCASSIGPNTEAFFGQGTRLTVV.

This clonotype was counted many times. The chain couples TRBV29-1 to TRBJ2-2; D gene unclear. This CDR3 is 13 amino acids long. Germline values: CDR1 SQVTM, CDR2 ANQGSEA. Trimming took 4 bases from V and 2 from J, leaving 8 bases between them. This CDR3 reads CSVATANTGELFF. The CDR3 nucleotides read TGCAGCGTTGCCACAGCTAACACCGGGGAGCTGTTTTTT.

This rearrangement joins TRBV7-9 to TRBJ2-7; 9 nucleotides agree with TRBD1. The germline V gene has CDR1 SEHNR and CDR2 FQNEAQ (reference sequence). There are 14 residues in the CDR3. Trimming cost V 5 bases and J 2 bases; bases outside gene matches: 4. CDR3: CASSPRDRAYEQYV. CDR3 bases: TGTGCCAGCAGCCCTCGGGACAGGGCCTACGAGCAGTACGTC.

This clonotype was counted only a few times. The CDR3 coding sequence is TGTGCCAGCAGCCCCGGCCCGGGGGTCAATGAGCAGTTCTTC. Translation gives CASSPGPGVNEQFF. The chain joins TRBV7-2 to TRBJ2-1; TRBD2 might be the D (6 bases). The germline V gene has CDR1 SGHTA and CDR2 FQGNSA. V lost 5 bases and J 6 bases, leaving 14 bases between the germline ends. This CDR3 contains 14 residues. Using reference TRBV7-2 and TRBJ2-1 for the parts outside the CDR3, the full variable domain is GAGVSQSPSNKVTEKGKDVELRCDPISGHTALYWYRQSLGQGLEFLIYFQGNSAPDKSGLPSDRFSAERTGGSVSTLTIQRTQQEDSAVYLCASSPGPGVNEQFFGPGTRLTVL.

This clonotype was counted many times. The rearrangement joins TRBV7-9 to TRBJ2-7; D is uncertain. V lost 5 bases and J 4 bases, leaving 18 bases between the germline ends. CDR3 length: 15 amino acids. CDR1 SEHNR and CDR2 FQNEAQ come from the germline V gene (reference sequence). CDR3 sequence reads: CASSLFWQSPYEQYF. The CDR3 nucleotides are TGTGCCAGCAGCCTGTTTTGGCAGAGCCCTTACGAGCAGTACTTC.

About this clonotype: A junction boundary mismatches the germline segment, possibly from a read error. The rearrangement uses TRBV6-6 and TRBJ1-1; TRBD1 aligns across 11 bases. Germline V lookup: CDR1 MNHNY, CDR2 SVGAGI (reference sequence). The CDR3 is 16 residues long. The CDR3: CASSHRTGGEHTEALF. Here the CDR3 DNA reads TGTGCCAGCAGCCACCGGACAGGGGGCGAGCACACTGAAGCTTTATTT.

The chain carries TRBV7-2 and TRBJ2-7, with 9 bases that match TRBD1. CDR1 SGHTA and CDR2 FQGNSA come from the germline V gene. The CDR3 consists of 13 residues. The V gene end was trimmed by 4 bases and the J gene end by 7 bases; junction bases not matched to a gene: 5. CDR3 coding DNA: TGTGCCAGCAGCTCTGGGACAGGGTGGGAGCAGTACTTC. This sequence encodes CASSSGTGWEQYF.

This clonotype was observed a few times. The chain uses TRBV4-2 and TRBJ1-1; a possible D gene is TRBD1 (5 bases). Trimming took off 0 bases at V and 4 bases at J, with 12 bases between the two ends. CDR1 and CDR2 (germline): LGHNA, YNFKEQ. The CDR3 runs 15 residues. The CDR3 DNA reads TGTGCCAGCAGCCAAGAGGAGGGGCCGGGCACTGAAGCTTTCTTT. It is translated as CASSQEEGPGTEAFF.

This clonotype was picked up a small number of times. CDR3 amino acids: CASRASGGTRLQLTDTQYF. CDR3 nucleotides: TGTGCCAGCAGGGCTAGCGGGGGAACTCGTCTTCAACTCACAGATACGCAGTATTTT. This chain uses TRBV14 with TRBJ2-3; 10 bases match TRBD2. The CDR3 contains 19 residues. The J segment lost 2 bases and the V segment lost 6 bases, leaving 17 bases of the junction unmatched. The germline V gene encodes CDR1 SGHDN and CDR2 FVKESK.

The table lists this clonotype with a few counts. The rearrangement links TRBV6-5 to TRBJ2-2; D unresolved. The germline gives CDR1 MNHEY, CDR2 SVGAGI. V lost 5 bases to trimming and J lost 6 bases, with 13 bases between them. The CDR3 runs to 14 residues. CDR3 sequence reads: CASSTLQEAGELFF. For the CDR3, the DNA is TGTGCCAGCAGTACGCTCCAAGAGGCCGGGGAGCTGTTTTTT.

This chain joins TRBV10-3 and TRBJ2-5; TRBD2 aligns across 13 bases. The CDR3 length is 18 residues. Germline CDR1 is ENHRY and CDR2 is SYGVKD. V lost 2 bases, J lost 3 bases, and 9 bases stayed unmatched. CDR3 sequence: CAISEPNAGLAGEETQYF. The CDR3 region has the DNA TGTGCCATCAGTGAGCCAAACGCAGGACTAGCGGGGGAAGAGACCCAGTACTTC.

The genes are TRBV5-1 and TRBJ2-4; 8 bases agree with TRBD1. Germline-derived CDR1 and CDR2 are SGHRS and YFSETQ. Germline trimming cut 0 bases from V and 8 bases from J; bases unmatched to any gene: 4. The length of the CDR3 is 14 residues. DNA of the CDR3: TGCGCCAGCAGCTTGGGGCAGGGGGCGGACATTCAGTACTTC. It encodes CASSLGQGADIQYF.

This chain joins TRBV12-3 or TRBV12-4 and TRBJ2-5; no clear D gene. CDR3 size: 14 residues. Trimming stripped 4 bases from V and 0 bases from J, with 9 bases between. This CDR3 reads CASSSNPYQETQYF. The CDR3 DNA reads as TGTGCCAGCAGTTCAAACCCCTACCAAGAGACCCAGTACTTC.

The gene calls are TRBV2 and TRBJ1-1; a weak D match, TRBD1 (5 bases). The germline V gene encodes CDR1 SNHLY and CDR2 FYNNEI. V dropped 2 bases and J dropped 0 bases, with 13 bases sitting between them. CDR3 size: 16 residues. The CDR3 region has the DNA TGTGCCAGCAGTGAAAGGCAGGGTCGGATGAACACTGAAGCTTTCTTT. Residues: CASSERQGRMNTEAFF.

This clonotype was found a few times. The chain combines TRBV29-1 with TRBJ2-5; D gene ambiguous. V was pared by 4 bases and J by 0 bases, with 12 bases between. Per germline, CDR1 SQVTM and CDR2 ANQGSEA. This CDR3 spans 14 amino acids. CDR3 bases: TGCAGCGTTGTGGCAGTTGGACACCAAGAGACCCAGTACTTC. It codes for CSVVAVGHQETQYF.

This clonotype was observed at least ten times. The chain couples TRBV5-1 to TRBJ2-5, with D unresolved. The length of the CDR3 is 14 residues. V lost 2 bases and J 4 bases, leaving 12 bases between the germline ends. The germline CDR1 and CDR2 sequences are SGHRS and YFSETQ. The CDR3 DNA follows: TGCGCCAGCAGCTTTAACTGGAGACTAGAGACCCAGTACTTC. Translating gives CASSFNWRLETQYF.

This clonotype turned up a few times. The rearrangement links TRBV28 to TRBJ2-5; no reliable D call. Germline CDR1 MDHEN, CDR2 SYDVKM. V dropped 11 bases and J dropped 5 bases, with 18 bases sitting between them. The length of the CDR3 is 13 residues. CDR3 amino acids: CASCRPPWETQYF. CDR3 nucleotides: TGTGCCTCCTGCCGGCCTCCTTGGGAGACCCAGTACTTC.

There are a few counts of this clonotype. This chain joins TRBV6-5 and TRBJ2-7; D tentatively reads TRBD1 or TRBD2 (5 bases each). Per the germline V gene, CDR1 is MNHEY and CDR2 is SVGAGI. There are 12 residues in the CDR3. Between the trimmed V and J ends, which lost 8 bases and 3 bases, there was a span of 11 bases. The CDR3: CASGGLRYEQYV. The CDR3 nucleotides read TGTGCCAGCGGGGGTCTCCGCTACGAGCAGTACGTC.

In this sample, this clonotype turned up a few times. The chain is built from TRBV12-3 or TRBV12-4 and TRBJ1-5, with a possible D match to TRBD1 (5 bases). CDR3 length: 13 amino acids. V was shortened by 6 bases and J by 6 bases, with 12 bases between the two germline ends. The CDR3 sequence: CASSYRPTQPQHF. CDR3 coding DNA: TGTGCCAGCAGCTACAGGCCCACTCAGCCCCAGCATTTT.

This clonotype has a handful of counts. The chain joins TRBV4-1 to TRBJ1-6; the match to TRBD1 covers 9 bases. This CDR3 has 15 residues. The junction had 0 bases not matched to a gene; V was cut back by 1 base and J by 5 bases. Germline V gene lookup returns CDR1 MGHRA and CDR2 YSYEKL. The CDR3 protein is CASSQGTGDNSPLHF. In nucleotides, the CDR3 is TGCGCCAGCAGCCAAGGGACAGGGGATAATTCACCCCTCCACTTT.

The chain joins TRBV7-9 to TRBJ2-1; perhaps D is TRBD1 or TRBD2 (5 bases each). Trimming shortened V by 5 bases and J by 8 bases, and 10 bases separated the two germline ends. From germline, CDR1 is SEHNR and CDR2 FQNEAQ (reference sequence). This CDR3 is 12 amino acids long. The CDR3 is CASSGLRDEQFF. As DNA, the CDR3 is TGTGCCAGCAGCGGACTCAGGGATGAGCAGTTCTTC.

Here the CDR3 DNA reads TGTGCCTGGGTCGACATGAACACTGAAGCTTTCTTT. Translated, it gives CAWVDMNTEAFF. This sequence joins TRBV30 and TRBJ1-1; D is uncertain. The V gene lost 5 bases and the J gene lost 0 bases, with 7 bases spanning the gap. The CDR3 runs to 12 residues. Germline CDR1 is GTSNPN and CDR2 is SVGIG (reference sequence).

A few counts support this clonotype. V is TRBV21-1 and J is TRBJ2-3. TRBV21-1 is termed a pseudogene. The CDR3 loop spans 13 amino acids. CDR3 loop: CASSSHVPDTQYF. In nucleotides, the CDR3 is TGTGCCAGCAGCTCCCACGTCCCAGATACGCAGTATTTT.

This clonotype was recorded once. A junction boundary mismatches the germline segment, possibly from a read error. J is TRBJ2-1 and V is TRBV7-3; 10 bases line up with TRBD2. There are 15 residues in the CDR3. The germline V gene has CDR1 SGHTA and CDR2 FQGTGA. CDR3 residues: CASSLIAGGNYEKFF. Written as DNA, the CDR3 is TGTGCCAGCAGCTTAATAGCGGGGGGTAACTATGAGAAGTTCTTC. Full variable domain (remainder filled in from reference TRBV7-3 and TRBJ2-1): GAGVSQTPSNKVTEKGKYVELRCDPISGHTALYWYRQSLGQGPEFLIYFQGTGAADDSGLPNDRFFAVRPEGSVSTLKIQRTERGDSAVYLCASSLIAGGNYEKFFGPGTRLTVL.